This T cell receptor beta chain was profiled in a study of control samples from healthy donors and cancer patients. Assay used: immunoSEQ multiplex PCR; TCRdb lists only in-frame clones, some missing. Among over 80,000 clones, around 85% were seen once, and the ten largest hold around 20%. Trimming left V 4 bases short and J 2 bases short, with 23 bases between. The CDR3 loop spans 18 amino acids. Germline V gene data show CDR1 as SGHDN and CDR2 as FVKESK. The material sequenced was blood. The receptor was isolated from a man aged 30 to 39 in good health. The genes are TRBV14 and TRBJ2-5, with D possibly being TRBD2 (5 bases). This CDR3 is CASSLRTPIRGYQETQYF. CDR3 bases: TGTGCCAGCAGCCTCCGGACTCCGATACGTGGCTATCAAGAGACCCAGTACTTC.